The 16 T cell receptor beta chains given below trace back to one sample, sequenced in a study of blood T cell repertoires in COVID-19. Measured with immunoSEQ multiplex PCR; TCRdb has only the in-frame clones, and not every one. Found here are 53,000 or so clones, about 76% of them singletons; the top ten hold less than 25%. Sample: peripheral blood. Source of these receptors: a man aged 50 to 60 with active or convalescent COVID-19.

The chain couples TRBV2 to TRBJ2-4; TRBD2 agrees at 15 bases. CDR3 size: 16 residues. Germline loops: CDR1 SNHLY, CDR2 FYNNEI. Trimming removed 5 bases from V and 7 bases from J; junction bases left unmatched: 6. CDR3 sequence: CASSRTSGRAENIQYF. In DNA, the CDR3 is TGTGCCAGCAGTCGGACTAGCGGGAGGGCCGAGAACATTCAGTACTTC. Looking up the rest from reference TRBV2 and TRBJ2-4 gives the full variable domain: EPEVTQTPSHQVTQMGQEVILRCVPISNHLYFYWYRQILGQKVEFLVSFYNNEISEKSEIFDDQFSVERPDGSNFTLKIRSTKLEDSAMYFCASSRTSGRAENIQYFGAGTRLSVL.

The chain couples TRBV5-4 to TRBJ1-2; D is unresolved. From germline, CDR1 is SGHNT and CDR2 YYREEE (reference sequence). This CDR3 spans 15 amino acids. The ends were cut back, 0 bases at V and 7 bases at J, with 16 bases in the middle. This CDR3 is CASSLVVTTGSGYTF. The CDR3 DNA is TGTGCCAGCAGCTTGGTTGTGACAACGGGGAGTGGCTACACCTTC.

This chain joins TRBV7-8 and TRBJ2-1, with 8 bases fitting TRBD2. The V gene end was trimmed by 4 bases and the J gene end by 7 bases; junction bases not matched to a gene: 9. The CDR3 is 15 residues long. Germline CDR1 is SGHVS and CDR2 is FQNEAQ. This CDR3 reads CASSYSRGGSNEQFF. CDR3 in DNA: TGTGCCAGCAGCTACTCCCGGGGGGGTAGTAATGAGCAGTTCTTC.

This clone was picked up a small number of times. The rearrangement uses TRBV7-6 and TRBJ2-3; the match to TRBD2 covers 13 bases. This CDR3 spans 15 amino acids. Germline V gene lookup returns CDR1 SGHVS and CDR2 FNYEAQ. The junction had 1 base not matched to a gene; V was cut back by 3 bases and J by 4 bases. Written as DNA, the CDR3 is TGTGCCAGCAGCTTTGGACTAGCGGGAGCAGATACGCAGTATTTT. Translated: CASSFGLAGADTQYF.

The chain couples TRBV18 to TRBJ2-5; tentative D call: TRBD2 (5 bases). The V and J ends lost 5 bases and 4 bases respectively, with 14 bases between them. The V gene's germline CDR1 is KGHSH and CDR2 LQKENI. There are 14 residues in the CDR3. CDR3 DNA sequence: TGTGCCAGCTCAGCTTCGGGAATCGGAGAGACCCAGTACTTC. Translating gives CASSASGIGETQYF.

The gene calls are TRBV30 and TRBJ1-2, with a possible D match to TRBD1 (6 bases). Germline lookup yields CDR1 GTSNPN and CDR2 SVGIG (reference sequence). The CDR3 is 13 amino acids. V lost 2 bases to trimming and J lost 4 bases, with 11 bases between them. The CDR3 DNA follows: TGTGCCTGGAGTACAGGGATATTCTATGGCTACACCTTC. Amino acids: CAWSTGIFYGYTF.

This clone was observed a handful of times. The chain's CDR3 is CASSPTGYEKLFF. CDR3 DNA sequence: TGTGCCAGCAGTCCAACAGGGTACGAAAAACTGTTTTTT. V usage is TRBV6-5 and J usage is TRBJ1-4; D is possibly TRBD1 (6 bases). The CDR3 totals 13 residues. Germline CDR1 MNHEY, CDR2 SVGAGI. Trimming took 5 bases from V and 8 from J, leaving 12 bases between them.

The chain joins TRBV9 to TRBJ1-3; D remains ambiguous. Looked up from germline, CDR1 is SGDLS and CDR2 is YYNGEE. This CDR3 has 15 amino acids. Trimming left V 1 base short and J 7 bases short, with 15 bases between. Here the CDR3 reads CASSVQTDPRNTIYF. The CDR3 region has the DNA TGTGCCAGCAGCGTACAGACTGACCCACGGAACACCATATATTTT.

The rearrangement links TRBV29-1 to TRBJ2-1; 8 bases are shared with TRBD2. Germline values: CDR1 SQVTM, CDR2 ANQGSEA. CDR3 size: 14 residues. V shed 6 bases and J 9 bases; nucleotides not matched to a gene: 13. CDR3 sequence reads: CSVVEGTSGGEQFF. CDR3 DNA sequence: TGCAGCGTAGTTGAGGGGACTAGTGGCGGTGAGCAGTTCTTC.

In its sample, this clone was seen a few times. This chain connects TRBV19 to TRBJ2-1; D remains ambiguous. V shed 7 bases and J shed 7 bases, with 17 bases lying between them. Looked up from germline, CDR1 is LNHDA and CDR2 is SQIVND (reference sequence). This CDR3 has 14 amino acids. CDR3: CASICGYLTNEQFF. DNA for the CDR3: TGTGCCAGTATCTGTGGATACTTGACTAATGAGCAGTTCTTC.

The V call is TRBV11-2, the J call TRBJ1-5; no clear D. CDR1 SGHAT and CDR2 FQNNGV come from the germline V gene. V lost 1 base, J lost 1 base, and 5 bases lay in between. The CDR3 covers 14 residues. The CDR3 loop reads CASSLGGSNQPQHF. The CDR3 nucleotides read TGTGCCAGCAGCTTAGGAGGAAGCAATCAGCCCCAGCATTTT. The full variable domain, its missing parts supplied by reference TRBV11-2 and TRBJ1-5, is EAGVAQSPRYKIIEKRQSVAFWCNPISGHATLYWYQQILGQGPKLLIQFQNNGVVDDSQLPKDRFSAERLKGVDSTLKIQPAKLEDSAVYLCASSLGGSNQPQHFGDGTRLSIL.

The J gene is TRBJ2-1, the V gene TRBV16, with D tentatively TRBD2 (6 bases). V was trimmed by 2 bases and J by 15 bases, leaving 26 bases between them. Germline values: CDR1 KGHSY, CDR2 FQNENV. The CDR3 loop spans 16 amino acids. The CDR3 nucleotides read TGTGCCAGCAGCCAAAATGGTAGGTCTAGCGAGTCACATCGGTTCTTC. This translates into CASSQNGRSSESHRFF. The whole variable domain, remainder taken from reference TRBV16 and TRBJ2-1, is GEEVAQTPKHLVRGEGQKAKLYCAPIKGHSYVFWYQQVLKNEFKFLISFQNENVFDETGMPKERFSAKCLPNSPCSLEIQATKLEDSAVYFCASSQNGRSSESHRFFGPGTRLTVL.

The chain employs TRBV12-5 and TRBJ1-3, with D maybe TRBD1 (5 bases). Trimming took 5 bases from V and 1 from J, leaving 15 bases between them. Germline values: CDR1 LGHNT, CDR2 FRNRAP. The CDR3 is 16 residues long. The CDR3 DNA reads TGTGCTAGTGGTCTGCGGCAGGGTGTATCTGGAAACACCATATATTTT. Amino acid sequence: CASGLRQGVSGNTIYF.

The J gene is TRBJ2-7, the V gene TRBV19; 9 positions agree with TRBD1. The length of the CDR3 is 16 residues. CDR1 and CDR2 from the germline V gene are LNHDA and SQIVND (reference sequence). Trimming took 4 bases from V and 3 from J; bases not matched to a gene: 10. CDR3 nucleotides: TGTGCCAGTAGTACCCACCTCCTGGGACAGGGCTACGAGCAGTACTTC. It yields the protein CASSTHLLGQGYEQYF.

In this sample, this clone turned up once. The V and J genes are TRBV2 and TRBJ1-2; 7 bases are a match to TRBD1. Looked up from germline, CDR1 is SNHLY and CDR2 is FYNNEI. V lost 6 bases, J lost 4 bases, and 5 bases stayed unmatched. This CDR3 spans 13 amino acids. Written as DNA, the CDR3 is TGTGCCAGCAGAAACCAGGGGGGCTATGGCTACACCTTC. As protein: CASRNQGGYGYTF.

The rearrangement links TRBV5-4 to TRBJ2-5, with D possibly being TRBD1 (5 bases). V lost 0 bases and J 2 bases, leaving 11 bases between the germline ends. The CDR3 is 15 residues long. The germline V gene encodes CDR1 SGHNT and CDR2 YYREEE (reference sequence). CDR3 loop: CASSLGGRQQETQYF. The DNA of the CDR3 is TGTGCCAGCAGCTTGGGGGGCCGCCAACAAGAGACCCAGTACTTC.